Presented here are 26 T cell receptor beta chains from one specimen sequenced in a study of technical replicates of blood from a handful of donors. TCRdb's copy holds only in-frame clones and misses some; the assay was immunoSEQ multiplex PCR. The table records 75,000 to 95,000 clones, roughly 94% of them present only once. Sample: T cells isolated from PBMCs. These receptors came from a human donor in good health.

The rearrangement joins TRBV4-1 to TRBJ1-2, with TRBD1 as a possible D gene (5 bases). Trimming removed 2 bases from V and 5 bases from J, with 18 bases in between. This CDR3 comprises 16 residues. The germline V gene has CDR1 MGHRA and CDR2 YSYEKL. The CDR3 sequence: CASSQLGGRVGYGYTF. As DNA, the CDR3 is TGCGCCAGCAGCCAATTGGGGGGGAGGGTAGGTTATGGCTACACCTTC.

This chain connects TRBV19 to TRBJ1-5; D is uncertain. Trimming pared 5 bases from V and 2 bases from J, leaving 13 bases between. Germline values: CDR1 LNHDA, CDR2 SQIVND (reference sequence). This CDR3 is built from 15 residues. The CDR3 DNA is TGTGCCAGTAGTGTCTTCGACACGGGCAATCAGCCCCAGCATTTT. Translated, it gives CASSVFDTGNQPQHF.

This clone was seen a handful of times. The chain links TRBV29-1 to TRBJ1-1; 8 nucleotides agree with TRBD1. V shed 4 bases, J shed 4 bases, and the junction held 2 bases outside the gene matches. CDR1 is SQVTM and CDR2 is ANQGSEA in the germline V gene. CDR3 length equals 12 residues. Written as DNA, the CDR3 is TGCAGCGTTGGCGGGACAGGCACTGAAGCTTTCTTT. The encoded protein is CSVGGTGTEAFF.

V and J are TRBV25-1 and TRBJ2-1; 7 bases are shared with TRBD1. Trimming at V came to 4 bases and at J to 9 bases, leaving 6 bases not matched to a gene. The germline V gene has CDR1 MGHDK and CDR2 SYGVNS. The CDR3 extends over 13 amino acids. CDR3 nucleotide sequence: TGTGCCAGCAGTGCTCGACAGGGATTTGAGCAGTTCTTC. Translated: CASSARQGFEQFF. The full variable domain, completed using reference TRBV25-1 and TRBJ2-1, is EADIYQTPRYLVIGTGKKITLECSQTMGHDKMYWYQQDPGMELHLIHYSYGVNSTEKGDLSSESTVSRIRTEHFPLTLESARPSHTSQYLCASSARQGFEQFFGPGTRLTVL.

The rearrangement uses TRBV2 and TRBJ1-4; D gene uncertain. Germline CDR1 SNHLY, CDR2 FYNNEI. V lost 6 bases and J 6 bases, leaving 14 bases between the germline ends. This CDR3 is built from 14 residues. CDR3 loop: CASRAGSVHEKLFF. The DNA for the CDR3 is TGTGCCAGCAGAGCGGGGTCCGTTCATGAAAAACTGTTTTTT.

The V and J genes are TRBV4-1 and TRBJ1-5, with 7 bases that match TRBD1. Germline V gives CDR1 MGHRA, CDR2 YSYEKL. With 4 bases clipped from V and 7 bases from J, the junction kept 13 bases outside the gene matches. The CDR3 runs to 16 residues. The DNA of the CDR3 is TGCGCCAGCAGCCCTACGAAGATGACAGGGCTCCAGCCCCAGCATTTT. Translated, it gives CASSPTKMTGLQPQHF.

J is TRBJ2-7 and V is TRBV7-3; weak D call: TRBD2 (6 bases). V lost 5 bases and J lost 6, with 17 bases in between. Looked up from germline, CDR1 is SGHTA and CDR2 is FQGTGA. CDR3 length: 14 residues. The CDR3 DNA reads TGTGCCAGCAGCCACGGAGACCGACTAGGCGAGCAGTACTTC. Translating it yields CASSHGDRLGEQYF.

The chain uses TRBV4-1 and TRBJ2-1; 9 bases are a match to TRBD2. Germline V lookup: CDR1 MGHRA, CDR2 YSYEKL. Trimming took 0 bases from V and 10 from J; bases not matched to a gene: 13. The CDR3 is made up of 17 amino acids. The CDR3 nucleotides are TGCGCCAGCAGCCAAGAGGTAGAGAGCGGGAGGTTGAGGGAGCAGTTCTTC. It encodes CASSQEVESGRLREQFF.

Written as DNA, the CDR3 is TGTGCCAGCAGCGTACAGGGTCCTAAGTTCTTC. Its translation: CASSVQGPKFF. The chain couples TRBV7-9 to TRBJ2-1; tentatively, D is TRBD1 (6 bases). Germline V gene data show CDR1 as SEHNR and CDR2 as FQNEAQ (reference sequence). The V and J ends lost 5 bases and 14 bases respectively, with 13 bases between them. The CDR3 sequence is 11 residues long.

CDR3 region: CASSDRRREAQGDTGELFF. As DNA, the CDR3 is TGTGCCAGCTCAGACCGGAGGCGGGAGGCTCAAGGGGACACCGGGGAGCTGTTTTTT. This sequence joins TRBV19 and TRBJ2-2, with 8 bases identical to TRBD2. The CDR3 extends over 19 amino acids. Trimming removed 9 bases from V and 3 bases from J; junction bases left unmatched: 21. CDR1 and CDR2 (germline): LNHDA, SQIVND (reference sequence).

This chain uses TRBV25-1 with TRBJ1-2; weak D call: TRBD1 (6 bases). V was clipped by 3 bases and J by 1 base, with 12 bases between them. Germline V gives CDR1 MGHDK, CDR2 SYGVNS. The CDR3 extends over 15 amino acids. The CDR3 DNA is TGTGCCAGCAGTGATCTAGGACAGCTTAACTATGGCTACACCTTC. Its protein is CASSDLGQLNYGYTF.

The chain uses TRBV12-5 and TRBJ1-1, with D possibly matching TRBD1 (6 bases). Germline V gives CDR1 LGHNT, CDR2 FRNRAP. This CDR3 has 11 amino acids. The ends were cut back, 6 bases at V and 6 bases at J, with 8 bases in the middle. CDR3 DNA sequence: TGTGCTAGTGGGCGGGGGCCTGAAGCTTTCTTT. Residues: CASGRGPEAFF.

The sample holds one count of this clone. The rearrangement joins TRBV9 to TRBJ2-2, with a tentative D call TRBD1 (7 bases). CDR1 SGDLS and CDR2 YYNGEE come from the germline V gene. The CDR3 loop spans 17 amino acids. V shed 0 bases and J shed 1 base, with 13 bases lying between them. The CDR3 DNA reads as TGTGCCAGCAGCGTAGCGGAGGGACAGATGAACACCGGGGAGCTGTTTTTT. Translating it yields CASSVAEGQMNTGELFF.

This CDR3 is CASSLEVSVWEDTEAFF. CDR3 coding DNA: TGTGCCAGCAGCTTAGAAGTATCGGTTTGGGAGGACACTGAAGCTTTCTTT. The chain joins TRBV11-2 to TRBJ1-1; D ambiguous. The CDR3 runs 17 residues. Between the trimmed V and J ends, which lost 0 bases and 3 bases, there was a span of 17 bases. Germline V gene sequence: CDR1 SGHAT, CDR2 FQNNGV. Together with reference TRBV11-2 and TRBJ1-1, the CDR3 gives the full variable domain: EAGVAQSPRYKIIEKRQSVAFWCNPISGHATLYWYQQILGQGPKLLIQFQNNGVVDDSQLPKDRFSAERLKGVDSTLKIQPAKLEDSAVYLCASSLEVSVWEDTEAFFGQGTRLTVV.

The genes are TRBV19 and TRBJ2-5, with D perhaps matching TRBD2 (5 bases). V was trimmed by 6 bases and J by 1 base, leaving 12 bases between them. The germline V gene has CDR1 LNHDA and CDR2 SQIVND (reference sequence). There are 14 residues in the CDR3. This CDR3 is CASRRGGTQETQYF. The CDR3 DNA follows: TGTGCCAGTAGGCGCGGAGGAACCCAAGAGACCCAGTACTTC. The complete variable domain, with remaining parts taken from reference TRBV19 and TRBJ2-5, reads DGGITQSPKYLFRKEGQNVTLSCEQNLNHDAMYWYRQDPGQGLRLIYYSQIVNDFQKGDIAEGYSVSREKKESFPLTVTSAQKNPTAFYLCASRRGGTQETQYFGPGTRLLVL.

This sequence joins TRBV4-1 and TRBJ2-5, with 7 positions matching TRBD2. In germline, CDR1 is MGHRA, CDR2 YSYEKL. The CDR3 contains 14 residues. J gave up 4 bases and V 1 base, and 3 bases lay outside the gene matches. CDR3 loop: CASSQGEGRETQYF. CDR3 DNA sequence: TGCGCCAGCAGCCAAGGGGAGGGTAGAGAGACCCAGTACTTC.

This CDR3 reads CASSYSAGGYTGELFF. CDR3 bases: TGTGCCAGCAGTTACTCAGCGGGGGGTTACACCGGGGAGCTGTTTTTT. The chain links TRBV6-5 to TRBJ2-2; 9 nucleotides align to TRBD2. Germline values: CDR1 MNHEY, CDR2 SVGAGI. The CDR3 loop spans 16 amino acids. V was clipped by 0 bases and J by 3 bases; unmatched bases: 2.

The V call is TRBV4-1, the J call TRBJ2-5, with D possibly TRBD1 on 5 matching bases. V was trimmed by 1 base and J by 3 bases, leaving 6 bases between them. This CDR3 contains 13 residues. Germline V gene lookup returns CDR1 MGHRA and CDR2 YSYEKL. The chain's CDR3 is CASSQVGEETQYF. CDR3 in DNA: TGCGCCAGCAGCCAAGTAGGGGAAGAGACCCAGTACTTC.

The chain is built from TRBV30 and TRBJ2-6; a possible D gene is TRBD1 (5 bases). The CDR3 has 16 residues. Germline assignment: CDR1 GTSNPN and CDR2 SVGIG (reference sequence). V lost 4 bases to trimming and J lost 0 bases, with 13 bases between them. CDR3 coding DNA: TGTGCCTGGAAGCCAGGGAAGAGCTCTGGGGCCAACGTCCTGACTTTC. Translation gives CAWKPGKSSGANVLTF.

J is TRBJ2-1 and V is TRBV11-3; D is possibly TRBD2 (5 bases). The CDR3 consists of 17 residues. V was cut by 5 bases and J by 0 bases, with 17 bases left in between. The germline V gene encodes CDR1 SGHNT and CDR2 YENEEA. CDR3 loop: CASSSEGRQSSYNEQFF. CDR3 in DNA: TGTGCCAGCAGCAGTGAGGGCAGGCAAAGCTCCTACAATGAGCAGTTCTTC.

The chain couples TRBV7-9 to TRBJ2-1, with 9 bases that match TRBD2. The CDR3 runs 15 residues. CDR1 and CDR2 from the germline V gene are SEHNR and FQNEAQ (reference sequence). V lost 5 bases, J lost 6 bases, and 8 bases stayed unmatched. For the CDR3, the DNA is TGTGCCAGCAGCCGGGCGGGGGGGTATGTCAATGAGCAGTTCTTC. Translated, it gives CASSRAGGYVNEQFF. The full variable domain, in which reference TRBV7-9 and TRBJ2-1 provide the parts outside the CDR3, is DTGVSQNPRHKITKRGQNVTFRCDPISEHNRLYWYRQTLGQGPEFLTYFQNEAQLEKSRLLSDRFSAERPKGSFSTLEIQRTEQGDSAMYLCASSRAGGYVNEQFFGPGTRLTVL.

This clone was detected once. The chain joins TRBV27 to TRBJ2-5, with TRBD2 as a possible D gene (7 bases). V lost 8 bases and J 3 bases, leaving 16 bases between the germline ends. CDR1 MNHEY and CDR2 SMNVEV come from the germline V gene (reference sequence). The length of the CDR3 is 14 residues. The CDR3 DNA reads TGTGCCAGCGGATGGAGGGGGGGCGAAGAGACCCAGTACTTC. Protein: CASGWRGGEETQYF.

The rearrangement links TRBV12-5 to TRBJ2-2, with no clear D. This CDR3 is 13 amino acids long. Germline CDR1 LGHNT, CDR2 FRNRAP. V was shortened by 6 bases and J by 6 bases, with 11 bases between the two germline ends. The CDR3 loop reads CASGLSPAGELFF. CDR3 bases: TGTGCTAGTGGCCTAAGTCCGGCCGGGGAGCTGTTTTTT.

The CDR3 spells CASRIGTDNFYEQYF. CDR3 sequence (DNA): TGCGCCAGCAGAATCGGGACAGATAATTTCTACGAGCAGTACTTC. The chain is built from TRBV5-1 and TRBJ2-7, with 7 positions matching TRBD1. CDR3 length: 15 amino acids. J gave up 3 bases and V 5 bases, and 11 bases lay outside the gene matches. The germline CDR1 and CDR2 sequences are SGHRS and YFSETQ.

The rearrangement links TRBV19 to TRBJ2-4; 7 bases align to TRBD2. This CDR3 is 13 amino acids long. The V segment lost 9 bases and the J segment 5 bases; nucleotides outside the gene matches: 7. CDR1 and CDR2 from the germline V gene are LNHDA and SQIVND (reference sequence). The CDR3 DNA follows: TGTGCCAGCGGGGGAGGGGTCCAAAACATTCAGTACTTC. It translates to CASGGGVQNIQYF.

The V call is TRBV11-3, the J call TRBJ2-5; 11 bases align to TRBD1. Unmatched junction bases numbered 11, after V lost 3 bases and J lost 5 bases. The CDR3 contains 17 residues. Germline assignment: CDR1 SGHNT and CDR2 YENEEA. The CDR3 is CASSFGFKDRGQETQYF. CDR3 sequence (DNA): TGTGCCAGCAGCTTTGGCTTTAAGGACAGGGGGCAGGAGACCCAGTACTTC.